These 29 T cell receptor beta chains share one sample of origin, sequenced in a study of identical twins. From the 5' RACE reads, TCRdb called clonotypes with MiXCR, one entry per CDR3 protein. The data hold about 700,000 distinct CDR3 sequences, with around 6.1% observed a single time. Sequenced sample: naive T cells sorted from blood. These receptors were obtained from a man in his late teens or twenties in good health.

The gene calls are TRBV12-3 or TRBV12-4 and TRBJ2-1; 8 bases map to TRBD1. V gave up 6 bases and J gave up 7 bases; unmatched junction bases: 11. This CDR3 is built from 15 residues. CDR3: CASRPPGQAANEQFF. The DNA of the CDR3 is TGTGCCAGCAGGCCACCGGGACAGGCTGCGAATGAGCAGTTCTTC.

This chain joins TRBV10-2 and TRBJ1-5; D not resolved. Germline loops: CDR1 WSHSY, CDR2 SAAADI. V was pared by 10 bases and J by 4 bases, with 17 bases between. This CDR3 contains 14 residues. CDR3 nucleotides: TGCGCCACCAAGGGAGTATCAGAGAATCAGCCCCAGCATTTT. It translates to CATKGVSENQPQHF.

This clonotype has ten or more counts. The chain joins TRBV29-1 to TRBJ2-1; D possibly corresponds to TRBD1 (6 bases). Trimming shortened V by 8 bases and J by 9 bases, and 20 bases separated the two germline ends. The CDR3 spans 13 residues. CDR1 and CDR2 (germline): SQVTM, ANQGSEA. CDR3 protein: CSSIMTGHFEQFF. In DNA, the CDR3 is TGCAGCTCCATAATGACGGGACATTTTGAGCAGTTCTTC.

V and J are TRBV6-2 or TRBV6-3 and TRBJ2-1; D unresolved. Germline loops: CDR1 MNHEY, CDR2 SVGEGT. This CDR3 region has 16 residues. Trimming stripped 6 bases from V and 8 bases from J, with 23 bases between. Here the CDR3 reads CASRDNPPRNPHEQFF. The CDR3, as DNA: TGTGCCAGCAGAGACAACCCTCCCCGGAACCCCCATGAGCAGTTCTTC.

This clonotype was found a few times. The chain has TRBV7-9 and TRBJ2-2; D not certain. The CDR3 has 14 residues. The V gene lost 10 bases and the J gene lost 0 bases, with 12 bases spanning the gap. CDR1 and CDR2 from the germline V gene are SEHNR and FQNEAQ (reference sequence). The CDR3 is CATAPTTNTGELFF. CDR3 in DNA: TGTGCCACCGCTCCGACAACGAACACCGGGGAGCTGTTTTTT.

The chain links TRBV11-2 to TRBJ2-3, with 8 positions matching TRBD2. The CDR3 is made up of 15 amino acids. Trimming cost V 2 bases and J 7 bases; bases outside gene matches: 8. The germline V gene has CDR1 SGHAT and CDR2 FQNNGV. Written as DNA, the CDR3 is TGTGCCAGCAGCTTATCGGGAGGGCCAGGAAATACGCAGTATTTT. Translated, it gives CASSLSGGPGNTQYF.

This clonotype was seen more than once but under ten times. The rearrangement joins TRBV20-1 to TRBJ1-2, with D perhaps matching TRBD1 (6 bases). V lost 0 bases, J lost 4 bases, and 18 bases lay in between. Germline V lookup: CDR1 DFQATT, CDR2 SNEGSKA (reference sequence). The CDR3 spans 16 residues. The CDR3 DNA reads TGCAGTGCTAGAGAGTGGGGGAGGGGGTATGGCTATGGCTACACCTTC. This sequence encodes CSAREWGRGYGYGYTF.

This clonotype was counted a few times. This chain uses TRBV27 with TRBJ2-3; no firm D call. Germline-derived CDR1 and CDR2 are MNHEY and SMNVEV (reference sequence). The CDR3 sequence is 15 residues long. V was trimmed by 0 bases and J by 0 bases, leaving 7 bases between them. In DNA form, the CDR3 reads TGTGCCAGCAGTTTATCTCCCGGGAGCACAGATACGCAGTATTTT. Translating gives CASSLSPGSTDTQYF.

Ten or more counts support this clonotype. The chain carries TRBV20-1 and TRBJ2-3; 8 bases line up with TRBD2. CDR1 is DFQATT and CDR2 is SNEGSKA in the germline V gene (reference sequence). The trim removed 2 bases at V and 4 bases at J, leaving 11 bases unmatched. This CDR3 spans 16 amino acids. The CDR3 loop reads CSARIPLAGTADTQYF. Here the CDR3 DNA reads TGCAGTGCTAGAATCCCCTTAGCGGGAACGGCAGATACGCAGTATTTT.

This clonotype was picked up many times. The chain recombines TRBV6-1 with TRBJ2-3; 8 bases are a match to TRBD2. From germline, CDR1 is MNHNS and CDR2 SASEGT. CDR3 length: 18 amino acids. V trimming: 2 bases; J trimming: 2 bases; junction bases outside the gene matches: 12. CDR3 amino acids: CASSEYFMRREATDTQYF. CDR3 DNA: TGTGCCAGCAGTGAATATTTTATGCGGCGGGAGGCCACAGATACGCAGTATTTT.

This clonotype was counted only a few times. The CDR3 coding sequence is TGTGCCAGCAGTGACTCCTACCCCGGGAGGAGCTCCTACAATGAGCAGTTCTTC. It yields the protein CASSDSYPGRSSYNEQFF. This sequence joins TRBV25-1 and TRBJ2-1, with TRBD2 matching 7 bases. V dropped 3 bases and J dropped 0; count of bases not matched to a gene: 11. The CDR3 has 18 residues. Germline V CDR1 and CDR2: MGHDK, SYGVNS.

In its sample, this clonotype was seen a few times. The chain employs TRBV27 and TRBJ2-3; 13 bases fit TRBD2. This CDR3 region has 20 residues. V lost 6 bases and J lost 0; bases outside the gene matches: 15. Germline V gene data show CDR1 as MNHEY and CDR2 as SMNVEV (reference sequence). DNA of the CDR3: TGTGCCAGCAGCGCTCCGGGACTAGCGGGATATCCAGCTAGCACAGATACGCAGTATTTT. It translates to CASSAPGLAGYPASTDTQYF.

This clonotype appeared a few times. V and J are TRBV5-1 and TRBJ2-5; possible D gene TRBD1, 5 bases. V gave up 2 bases and J gave up 5 bases, with 13 bases separating them. CDR1 is SGHRS and CDR2 is YFSETQ in the germline V gene. The CDR3 runs 14 residues. CDR3 DNA sequence: TGCGCCAGCAGCTTCTTGGGGCTGGAGGAGACCCAGTACTTC. Protein: CASSFLGLEETQYF.

This clonotype was counted at least ten times. The chain employs TRBV7-2 and TRBJ2-7; D ambiguous. The CDR3 has 14 amino acids. V gave up 6 bases and J gave up 2 bases, with 14 bases separating them. Germline V gives CDR1 SGHTA, CDR2 FQGNSA. The DNA of the CDR3 is TGTGCCAGCAGAACCGGACGGAACCCCTACGAGCAGTACTTC. This encodes CASRTGRNPYEQYF.

This clonotype has at least ten counts. This chain links TRBV10-3 with TRBJ1-5, with D uncertain. This CDR3 region has 12 residues. V was cut by 0 bases and J by 6 bases, with 3 bases left in between. CDR1 and CDR2 (germline): ENHRY, SYGVKD. CDR3: CAISESIQPQHF. In nucleotides, the CDR3 is TGTGCCATCAGTGAGTCGATTCAGCCCCAGCATTTT.

This clonotype was detected ten times or more. The chain uses TRBV20-1 and TRBJ2-1, with 11 positions matching TRBD2. CDR3 length: 15 residues. J lost 7 bases, V lost 0 bases, and 5 bases had no gene match. The germline gives CDR1 DFQATT, CDR2 SNEGSKA (reference sequence). CDR3 loop: CSARDTRTSGNEQFF. In DNA, the CDR3 is TGCAGTGCTAGAGATACTAGGACTAGCGGGAATGAGCAGTTCTTC.

In its sample, this clonotype was seen a few times. This sequence joins TRBV7-2 and TRBJ2-7, with TRBD1 matching 12 bases. The CDR3 contains 15 residues. The ends lost 4 bases at V and 6 bases at J; junction bases unmatched: 7. Germline V gives CDR1 SGHTA, CDR2 FQGNSA. The CDR3 spells CASSSPGQGAGEQYF. CDR3 coding DNA: TGTGCCAGCAGCTCACCGGGACAGGGGGCGGGCGAGCAGTACTTC.

This clonotype has just a few counts. V and J are TRBV5-1 and TRBJ2-7; 10 positions match TRBD2. The V and J ends lost 1 base and 3 bases, in that order; junction bases with no gene match: 4. This CDR3 is built from 15 residues. Germline V gene data show CDR1 as SGHRS and CDR2 as YFSETQ. CDR3 DNA sequence: TGCGCCAGCAGCTTGTTCTCTAGCGGGAGCTACGAGCAGTACTTC. This translates into CASSLFSSGSYEQYF.

V is TRBV24-1 and J is TRBJ2-2; D is unresolved. Germline V lookup: CDR1 KGHDR, CDR2 SFDVKD. The V end was cut by 7 bases, the J end by 2 bases, with 13 bases between. The CDR3 contains 15 residues. The CDR3 bases are TGTGCCACCAGGTCAGGTCAAGGCAACACCGGGGAGCTGTTTTTT. Its translation: CATRSGQGNTGELFF.

This chain joins TRBV11-2 and TRBJ2-3, with 12 bases fitting TRBD2. Germline assignment: CDR1 SGHAT and CDR2 FQNNGV. This CDR3 comprises 17 residues. V shed 1 base and J 2 bases; nucleotides not matched to a gene: 4. This chain's CDR3 is CASSLGTSGKFTDTQYF. The CDR3 nucleotides are TGTGCCAGCAGCTTAGGGACTAGCGGGAAATTCACAGATACGCAGTATTTT.

The V gene is TRBV11-2, the J gene TRBJ2-3; TRBD2 matches at 10 bases. The CDR3 spans 21 residues. The V gene's germline CDR1 is SGHAT and CDR2 FQNNGV. Trimming cost V 5 bases and J 4 bases; bases outside gene matches: 24. This CDR3 reads CASSPLRRLAGAARHADTQYF. The CDR3 nucleotides read TGTGCCAGCAGCCCGCTCCGAAGGCTAGCGGGAGCAGCCCGACATGCAGATACGCAGTATTTT.

Many counts were recorded for this clonotype. The chain carries TRBV7-9 and TRBJ1-1; D gene ambiguous. Germline V gene sequence: CDR1 SEHNR, CDR2 FQNEAQ (reference sequence). The length of the CDR3 is 13 residues. V lost 1 base, J lost 1 base, and 4 bases lay in between. In nucleotides, the CDR3 is TGTGCCAGCAGCTTAGGGACGAACACTGAAGCTTTCTTT. Translating it yields CASSLGTNTEAFF.

This clonotype came up many times. The V call is TRBV20-1, the J call TRBJ2-7; 7 positions match TRBD1. This CDR3 region has 14 residues. CDR1 and CDR2 from the germline V gene are DFQATT and SNEGSKA (reference sequence). With 5 bases clipped from V and 7 bases from J, the junction kept 14 bases outside the gene matches. The CDR3 is CSAHLGGKRGEQYF. DNA for the CDR3: TGCAGTGCTCACCTAGGGGGCAAGAGGGGGGAGCAGTACTTC.

The sample holds a few counts of this clonotype. The V gene is TRBV3-1, the J gene TRBJ2-2; maybe TRBD1 (5 bases). Germline assignment: CDR1 LGHDT and CDR2 YNNKEL (reference sequence). Trimming stripped 0 bases from V and 4 bases from J, with 12 bases between. This CDR3 contains 16 residues. The CDR3 DNA sequence: TGTGCCAGCAGCCAAGATAGACAGATGGGCACCGGGGAGCTGTTTTTT. This gives the protein CASSQDRQMGTGELFF.

In its sample, this clonotype was seen a few times. The chain has TRBV24-1 and TRBJ2-5; 7 bases agree with TRBD1. CDR3 size: 16 residues. Looked up from germline, CDR1 is KGHDR and CDR2 is SFDVKD. V trimming: 5 bases; J trimming: 4 bases; junction bases outside the gene matches: 12. CDR3 residues: CATSGLIRQGGETQYF. CDR3 in DNA: TGTGCCACCAGTGGCCTCATCAGACAGGGTGGAGAGACCCAGTACTTC.

This clonotype was picked up many times. This rearrangement joins TRBV20-1 to TRBJ1-5; no clear D. Germline CDR1 DFQATT, CDR2 SNEGSKA (reference sequence). The CDR3 extends over 13 amino acids. V lost 3 bases, J lost 11 bases, and 17 bases lay in between. CDR3 amino acids: CSASSPGPVSQHF. In DNA form, the CDR3 reads TGCAGTGCTAGTAGCCCAGGCCCAGTATCCCAGCATTTT.

The chain recombines TRBV5-1 with TRBJ2-3; 10 bases line up with TRBD2. V was clipped by 2 bases and J by 4 bases; unmatched bases: 10. CDR1 and CDR2 from the germline V gene are SGHRS and YFSETQ. The CDR3 is 17 residues long. DNA for the CDR3: TGCGCCAGCAGCTTAAACGTTGGAGCGGGAGGGGCAGATACGCAGTATTTT. Its translation is CASSLNVGAGGADTQYF.

This clonotype has ten or more counts. The chain has TRBV7-3 and TRBJ2-1; 9 bases map to TRBD2. The V gene end was trimmed by 5 bases and the J gene end by 6 bases; junction bases not matched to a gene: 11. Germline loops: CDR1 SGHTA, CDR2 FQGTGA. This CDR3 comprises 16 residues. CDR3 DNA sequence: TGTGCCAGCAGCGTAGGCGCGGGAGGGCCTATCAATGAGCAGTTCTTC. Its protein is CASSVGAGGPINEQFF. The variable domain in full, completed from reference TRBV7-3 and TRBJ2-1, reads GAGVSQTPSNKVTEKGKYVELRCDPISGHTALYWYRQSLGQGPEFLIYFQGTGAADDSGLPNDRFFAVRPEGSVSTLKIQRTERGDSAVYLCASSVGAGGPINEQFFGPGTRLTVL.

In its sample, this clonotype was seen many times. The rearrangement uses TRBV28 and TRBJ2-5; TRBD1 agrees at 9 bases. The CDR3 runs to 14 residues. With 5 bases clipped from V and 5 bases from J, the junction kept 6 bases outside the gene matches. CDR1 is MDHEN and CDR2 is SYDVKM in the germline V gene. DNA of the CDR3: TGTGCCAGCAGTCCGTTTGACAGGGGGGAGACCCAGTACTTC. It specifies CASSPFDRGETQYF.